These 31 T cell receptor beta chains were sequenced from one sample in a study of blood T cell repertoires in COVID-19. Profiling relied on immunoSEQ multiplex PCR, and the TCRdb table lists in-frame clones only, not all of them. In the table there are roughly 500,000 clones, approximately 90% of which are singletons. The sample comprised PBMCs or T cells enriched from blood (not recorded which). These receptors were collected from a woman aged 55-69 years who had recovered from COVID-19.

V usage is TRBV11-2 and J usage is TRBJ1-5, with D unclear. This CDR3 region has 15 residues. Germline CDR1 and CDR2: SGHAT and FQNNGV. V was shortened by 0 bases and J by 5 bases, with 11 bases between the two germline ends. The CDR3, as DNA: TGTGCCAGCAGCTTAGAGAGAGACAACTATCAGCCCCAGCATTTT. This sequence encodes CASSLERDNYQPQHF.

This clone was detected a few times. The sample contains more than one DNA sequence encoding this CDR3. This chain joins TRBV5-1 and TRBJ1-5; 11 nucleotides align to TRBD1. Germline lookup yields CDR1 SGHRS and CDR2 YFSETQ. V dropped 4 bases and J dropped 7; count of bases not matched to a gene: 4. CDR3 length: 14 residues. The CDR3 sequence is CASSRGQGDQPQHF. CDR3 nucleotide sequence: TGCGCCAGCAGCCGGGGACAGGGGGACCAGCCCCAGCATTTT. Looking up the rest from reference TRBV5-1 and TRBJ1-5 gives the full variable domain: KAGVTQTPRYLIKTRGQQVTLSCSPISGHRSVSWYQQTPGQGLQFLFEYFSETQRNKGNFPGRFSGRQFSNSRSEMNVSTLELGDSALYLCASSRGQGDQPQHFGDGTRLSIL.

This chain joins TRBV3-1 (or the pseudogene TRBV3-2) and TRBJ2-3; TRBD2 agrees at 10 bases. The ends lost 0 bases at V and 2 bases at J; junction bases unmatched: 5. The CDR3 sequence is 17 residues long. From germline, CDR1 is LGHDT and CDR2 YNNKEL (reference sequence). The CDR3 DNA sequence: TGTGCCAGCAGCCAAGAAGCGGGGGGGTGGATCACAGATACGCAGTATTTT. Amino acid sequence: CASSQEAGGWITDTQYF.

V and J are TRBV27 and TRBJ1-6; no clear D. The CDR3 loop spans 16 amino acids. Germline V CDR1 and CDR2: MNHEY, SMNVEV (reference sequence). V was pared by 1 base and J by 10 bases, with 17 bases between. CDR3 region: CASSLLSSGKGSPLHF. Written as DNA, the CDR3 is TGTGCCAGCAGTTTATTGAGCTCGGGGAAGGGCTCACCCCTCCACTTT.

The CDR3 protein is CASSRQMASGANVLTF. The CDR3, as DNA: TGTGCCAGCAGTCGCCAAATGGCCTCTGGGGCCAACGTCCTGACTTTC. This chain joins TRBV27 and TRBJ2-6; D is uncertain. Germline CDR1 is MNHEY and CDR2 is SMNVEV (reference sequence). The CDR3 runs 16 residues. V lost 5 bases and J lost 0, with 11 bases in between.

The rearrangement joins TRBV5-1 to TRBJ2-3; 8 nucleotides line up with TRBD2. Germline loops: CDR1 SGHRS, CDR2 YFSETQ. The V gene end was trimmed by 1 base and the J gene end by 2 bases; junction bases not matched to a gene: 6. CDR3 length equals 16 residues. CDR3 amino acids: CASSLSSGGSTDTQYF. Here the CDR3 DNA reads TGCGCCAGCAGCTTGTCCAGCGGGGGTTCCACAGATACGCAGTATTTT. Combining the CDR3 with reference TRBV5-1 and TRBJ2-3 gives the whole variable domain KAGVTQTPRYLIKTRGQQVTLSCSPISGHRSVSWYQQTPGQGLQFLFEYFSETQRNKGNFPGRFSGRQFSNSRSEMNVSTLELGDSALYLCASSLSSGGSTDTQYFGPGTRLTVL.

As DNA, the CDR3 is TGTGCCAGCAGCTTAGCGTCAGGAGGGGCAGATACGCAGTATTTT. This translates into CASSLASGGADTQYF. The genes are TRBV7-6 and TRBJ2-3; TRBD2 is a possible D gene (6 bases). Germline V gene lookup returns CDR1 SGHVS and CDR2 FNYEAQ. CDR3 size: 15 residues. With 0 bases removed from V and 4 bases from J, the gap between germline ends came to 11 bases.

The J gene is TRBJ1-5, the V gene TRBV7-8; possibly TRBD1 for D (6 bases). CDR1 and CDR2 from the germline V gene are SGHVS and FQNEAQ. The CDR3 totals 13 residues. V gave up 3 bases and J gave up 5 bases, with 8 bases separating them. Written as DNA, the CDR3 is TGTGCCAGCAGCTTCAAGGGGGATCAGCCCCAGCATTTT. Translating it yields CASSFKGDQPQHF.

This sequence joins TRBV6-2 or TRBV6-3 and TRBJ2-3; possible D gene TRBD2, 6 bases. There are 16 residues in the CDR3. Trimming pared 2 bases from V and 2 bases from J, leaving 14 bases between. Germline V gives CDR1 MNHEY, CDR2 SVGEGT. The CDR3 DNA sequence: TGTGCCAGCAGTTACGGGGCTAGCGAAAACACAGATACGCAGTATTTT. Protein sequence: CASSYGASENTDTQYF.

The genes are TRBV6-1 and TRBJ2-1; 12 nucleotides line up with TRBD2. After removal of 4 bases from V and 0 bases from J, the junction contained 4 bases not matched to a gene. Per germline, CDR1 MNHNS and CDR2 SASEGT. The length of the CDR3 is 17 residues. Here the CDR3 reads CASSVLAGGLSYNEQFF. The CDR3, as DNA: TGTGCCAGCAGTGTACTAGCGGGGGGACTCTCCTACAATGAGCAGTTCTTC.

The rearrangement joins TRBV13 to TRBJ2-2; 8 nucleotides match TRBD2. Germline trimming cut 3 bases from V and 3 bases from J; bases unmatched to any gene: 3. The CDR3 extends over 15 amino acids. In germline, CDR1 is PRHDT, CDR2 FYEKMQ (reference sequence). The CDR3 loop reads CASSFTSGYTGELFF. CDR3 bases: TGTGCCAGCAGCTTTACTAGCGGATACACCGGGGAGCTGTTTTTT.

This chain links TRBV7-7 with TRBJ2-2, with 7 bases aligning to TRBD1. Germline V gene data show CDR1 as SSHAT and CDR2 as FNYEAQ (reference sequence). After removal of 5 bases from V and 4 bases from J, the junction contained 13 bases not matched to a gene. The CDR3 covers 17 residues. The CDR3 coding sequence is TGTGCCAGCAGCCCCCGGTTAGGGGGCCTGGGCACCGGGGAGCTGTTTTTT. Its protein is CASSPRLGGLGTGELFF.

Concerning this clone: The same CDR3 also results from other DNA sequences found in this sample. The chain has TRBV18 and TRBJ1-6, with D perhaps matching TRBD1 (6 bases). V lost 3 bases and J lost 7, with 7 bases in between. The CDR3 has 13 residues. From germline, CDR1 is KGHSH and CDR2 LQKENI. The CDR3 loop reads CASSPDRNSPLHF. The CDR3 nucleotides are TGTGCCAGCTCACCGGACAGAAATTCACCCCTCCACTTT.

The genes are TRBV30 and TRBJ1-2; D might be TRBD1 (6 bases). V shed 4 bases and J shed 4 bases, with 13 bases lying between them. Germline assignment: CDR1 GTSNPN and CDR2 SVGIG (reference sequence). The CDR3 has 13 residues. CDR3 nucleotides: TGTGCCTGGACTTTGGACAGTGTCTATGGCTACACCTTC. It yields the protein CAWTLDSVYGYTF. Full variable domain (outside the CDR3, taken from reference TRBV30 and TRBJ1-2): SQTIHQWPATLVQPVGSPLSLECTVEGTSNPNLYWYRQAAGRGLQLLFYSVGIGQISSEVPQNLSASRPQDRQFILSSKKLLLSDSGFYLCAWTLDSVYGYTFGSGTRLTVV.

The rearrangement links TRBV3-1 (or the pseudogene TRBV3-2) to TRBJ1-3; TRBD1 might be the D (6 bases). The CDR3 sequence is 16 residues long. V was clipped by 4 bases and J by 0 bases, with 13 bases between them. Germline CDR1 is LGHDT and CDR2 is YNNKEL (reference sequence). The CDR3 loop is CASSRSGTTSGNTIYF. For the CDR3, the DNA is TGTGCCAGCAGCCGGTCCGGGACAACCTCTGGAAACACCATATATTTT.

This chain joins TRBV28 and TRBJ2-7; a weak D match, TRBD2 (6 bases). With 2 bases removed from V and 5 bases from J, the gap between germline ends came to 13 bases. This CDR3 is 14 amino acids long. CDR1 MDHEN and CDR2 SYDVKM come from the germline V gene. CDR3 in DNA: TGTGCCAGCAGTTTAGGCGGGAATCACGACGAGCAGTACGTC. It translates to CASSLGGNHDEQYV.

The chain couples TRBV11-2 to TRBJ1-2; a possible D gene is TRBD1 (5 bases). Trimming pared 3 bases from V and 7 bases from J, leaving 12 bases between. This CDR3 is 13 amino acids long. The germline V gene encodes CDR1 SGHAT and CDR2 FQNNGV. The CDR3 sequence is CASSLRGFGGYTF. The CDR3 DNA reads TGTGCCAGCAGCTTGCGGGGGTTCGGTGGCTACACCTTC.

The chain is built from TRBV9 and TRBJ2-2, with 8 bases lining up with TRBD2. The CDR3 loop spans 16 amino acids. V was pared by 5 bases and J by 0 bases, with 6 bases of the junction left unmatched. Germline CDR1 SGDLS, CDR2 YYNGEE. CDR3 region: CASSPKGLANTGELFF. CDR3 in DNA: TGTGCCAGCAGTCCTAAGGGACTAGCGAACACCGGGGAGCTGTTTTTT.

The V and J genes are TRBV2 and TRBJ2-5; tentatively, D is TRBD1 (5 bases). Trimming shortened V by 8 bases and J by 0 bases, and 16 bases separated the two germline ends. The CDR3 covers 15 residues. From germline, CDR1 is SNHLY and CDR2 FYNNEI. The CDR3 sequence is CASCLQGLYQETQYF. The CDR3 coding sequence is TGTGCCAGCTGCCTCCAGGGCCTGTACCAAGAGACCCAGTACTTC.

The CDR3, as DNA: TGTGCCAGCAGCTCACGGACATTTTCTGGGGCCAACGTCCTGACTTTC. Amino acids: CASSSRTFSGANVLTF. The V gene is TRBV9, the J gene TRBJ2-6; D is perhaps TRBD1 (5 bases). The CDR3 contains 16 residues. Trimming removed 4 bases at V and 1 base at J, with 12 bases between. From germline, CDR1 is SGDLS and CDR2 YYNGEE.

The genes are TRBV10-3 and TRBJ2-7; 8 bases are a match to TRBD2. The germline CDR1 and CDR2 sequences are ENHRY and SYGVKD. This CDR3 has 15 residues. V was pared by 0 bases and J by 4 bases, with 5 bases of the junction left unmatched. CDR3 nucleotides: TGTGCCATCAGTGAGTCGACTAGCGCCGCATACGAGCAGTACGTC. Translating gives CAISESTSAAYEQYV.

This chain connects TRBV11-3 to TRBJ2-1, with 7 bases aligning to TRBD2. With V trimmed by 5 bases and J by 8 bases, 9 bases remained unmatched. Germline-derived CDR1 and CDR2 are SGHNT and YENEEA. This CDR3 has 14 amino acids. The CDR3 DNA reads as TGTGCCAGCAGCCTCCGGACTAGTGGGTATGAGCAGTTCTTC. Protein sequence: CASSLRTSGYEQFF.

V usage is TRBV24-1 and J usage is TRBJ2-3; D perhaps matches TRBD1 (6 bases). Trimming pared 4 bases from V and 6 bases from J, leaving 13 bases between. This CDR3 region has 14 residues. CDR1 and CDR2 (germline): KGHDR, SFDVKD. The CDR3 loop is CATSEHGRGDTQYF. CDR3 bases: TGTGCCACCAGTGAACACGGTAGGGGGGATACGCAGTATTTT.

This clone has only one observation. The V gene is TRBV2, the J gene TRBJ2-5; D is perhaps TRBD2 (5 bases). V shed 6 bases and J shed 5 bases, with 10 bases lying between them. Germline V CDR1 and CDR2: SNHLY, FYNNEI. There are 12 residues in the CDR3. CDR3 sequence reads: CASSRTSETQYF. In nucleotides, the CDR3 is TGTGCCAGCAGCCGGACTTCCGAGACCCAGTACTTC.

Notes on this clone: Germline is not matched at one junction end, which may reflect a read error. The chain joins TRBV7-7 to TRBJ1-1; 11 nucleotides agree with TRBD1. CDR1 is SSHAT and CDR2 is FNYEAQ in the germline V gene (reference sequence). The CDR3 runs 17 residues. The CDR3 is CASSETWTGGGNTEAFF. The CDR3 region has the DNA TGTGCTAGCAGCGAAACCTGGACAGGGGGCGGGAACACTGAAGCTTTCTTT.

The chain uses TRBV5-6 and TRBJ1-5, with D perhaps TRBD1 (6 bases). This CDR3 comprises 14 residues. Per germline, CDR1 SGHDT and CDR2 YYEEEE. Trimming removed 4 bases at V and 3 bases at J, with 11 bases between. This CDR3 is CASSTTGINQPQHF. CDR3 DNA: TGTGCCAGCAGCACCACAGGGATCAATCAGCCCCAGCATTTT. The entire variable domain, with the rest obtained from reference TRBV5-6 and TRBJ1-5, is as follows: DAGVTQSPTHLIKTRGQQVTLRCSPKSGHDTVSWYQQALGQGPQFIFQYYEEEERQRGNFPDRFSGHQFPNYSSELNVNALLLGDSALYLCASSTTGINQPQHFGDGTRLSIL.

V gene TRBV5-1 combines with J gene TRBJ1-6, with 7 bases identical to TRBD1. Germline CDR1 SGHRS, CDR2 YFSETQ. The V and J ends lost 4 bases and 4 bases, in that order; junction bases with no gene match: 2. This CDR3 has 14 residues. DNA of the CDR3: TGCGCCAGCAGCCCGACAGGGTATAATTCACCCCTCCACTTT. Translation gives CASSPTGYNSPLHF.

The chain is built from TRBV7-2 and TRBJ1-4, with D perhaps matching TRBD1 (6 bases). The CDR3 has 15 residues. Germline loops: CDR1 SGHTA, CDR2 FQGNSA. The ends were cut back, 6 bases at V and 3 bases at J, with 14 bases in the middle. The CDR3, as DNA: TGTGCCAGCAGATCCCACAGGGTTGCTAATGAAAAACTGTTTTTT. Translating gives CASRSHRVANEKLFF.

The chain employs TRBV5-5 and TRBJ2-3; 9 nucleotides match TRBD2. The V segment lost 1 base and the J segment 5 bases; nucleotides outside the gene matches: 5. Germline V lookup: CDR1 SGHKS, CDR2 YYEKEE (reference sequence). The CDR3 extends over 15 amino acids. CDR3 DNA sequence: TGTGCCAGCAGCTTGAGGCGGGGGGGCTTAGATACGCAGTATTTT. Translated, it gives CASSLRRGGLDTQYF.

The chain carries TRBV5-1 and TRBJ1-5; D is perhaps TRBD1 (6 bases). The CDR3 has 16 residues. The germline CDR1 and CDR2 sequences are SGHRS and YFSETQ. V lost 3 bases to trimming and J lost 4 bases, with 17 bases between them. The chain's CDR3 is CASSSGHDFGNQPQHF. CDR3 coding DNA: TGCGCCAGCAGCTCGGGACACGACTTTGGGAATCAGCCCCAGCATTTT.

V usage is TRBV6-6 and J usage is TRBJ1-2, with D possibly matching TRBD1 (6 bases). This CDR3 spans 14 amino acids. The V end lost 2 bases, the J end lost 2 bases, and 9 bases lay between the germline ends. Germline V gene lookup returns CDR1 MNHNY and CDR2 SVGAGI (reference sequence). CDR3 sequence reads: CASSYGQGNYGYTF. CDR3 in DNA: TGTGCCAGCAGTTACGGGCAGGGGAACTATGGCTACACCTTC.